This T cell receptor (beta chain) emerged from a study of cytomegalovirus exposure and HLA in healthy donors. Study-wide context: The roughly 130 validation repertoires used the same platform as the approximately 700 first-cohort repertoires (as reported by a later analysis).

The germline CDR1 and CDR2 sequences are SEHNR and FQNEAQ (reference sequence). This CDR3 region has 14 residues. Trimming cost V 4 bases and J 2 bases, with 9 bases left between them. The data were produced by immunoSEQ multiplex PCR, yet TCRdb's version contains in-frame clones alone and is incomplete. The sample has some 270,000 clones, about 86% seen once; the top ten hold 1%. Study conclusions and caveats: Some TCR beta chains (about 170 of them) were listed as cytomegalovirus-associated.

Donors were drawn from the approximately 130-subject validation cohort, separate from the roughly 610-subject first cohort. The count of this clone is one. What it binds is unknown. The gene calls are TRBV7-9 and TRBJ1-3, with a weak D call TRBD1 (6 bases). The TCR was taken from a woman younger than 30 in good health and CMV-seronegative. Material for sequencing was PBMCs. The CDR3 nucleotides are TGTGCCAGCAGCTCCCGGGACACTGGAAACACCATATATTTT. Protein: CASSSRDTGNTIYF.